This is a list of T cell receptor beta chains from one sample in a study of blood T cell repertoires in COVID-19. Libraries were prepared by immunoSEQ multiplex PCR; TCRdb keeps only in-frame clonotypes and omits some of them. This table has fewer than 250,000 clones, more than 60% appearing once. The sample taken for sequencing was peripheral blood. The receptors come from a woman aged 45-65 years with acute or convalescent COVID-19. The CDR3 runs from the conserved cysteine through the conserved F or W. A D gene is named only where the DNA matches it firmly. Where a row states a size, it is once, few, many or the class of an expanded clone; other rows omit it.

>TRBJ1-1|15|TRBD1|TRBV18|few
TGTGCCAGCTCGATCTGGGGACAGTTTAACACTGAAGCTTTCTTT
CASSIWGQFNTEAFF
>TRBJ2-1|14|-|TRBV5-1|once
TGCGCCAGCAGCCGACCACAGGGAGGGAATGAGCAGTTCTTC
CASSRPQGGNEQFF
>TRBJ2-7|12|-|TRBV9|-
TGTGCCAGCAGCCTACCCTCCTACGAGCAGTACTTC
CASSLPSYEQYF
>TRBJ2-1|18|TRBD2|TRBV6-2/TRBV6-3|-
TGTGCCAGCAGCCCCGGGACTAGCGGGTCGAGCTCCTACAATGAGCAGTTCTTC
CASSPGTSGSSSYNEQFF
>TRBJ2-5|13|-|TRBV30|few
TGTGCCTGGTCGCGGGCACGAGGAGAGACCCAGTACTTC
CAWSRARGETQYF
>TRBJ1-2|14|TRBD1|TRBV5-1|-
TGCGCCAGCAGCTCGGGACAGGGGGCGGAAGGCTACACCTTC
CASSSGQGAEGYTF
>TRBJ2-1|13|TRBD1|TRBV6-5|-
TGTGCCAGCAGTACGACAGGGTCCAATGAGCAGTTCTTC
CASSTTGSNEQFF
>TRBJ1-3|13|-|TRBV12-3/TRBV12-4|-
TGTGCCAGCAGTTTGGGAGGAGGAAACACCATATATTTT
CASSLGGGNTIYF
>TRBJ2-5|17|TRBD1|TRBV18|once
TGTGCCAGCTCATTTACACCGGGACAGAGGTACCAAGAGACCCAGTACTTC
CASSFTPGQRYQETQYF
>TRBJ2-7|13|TRBD1|TRBV7-9|-
TGTGCCAGCAGCTCGACAGGGGGATACGAGCAGTACTTC
CASSSTGGYEQYF
>TRBJ2-5|14|-|TRBV5-1|-
TGCGCCAGCAGCTCACAGGGTACCCAAGAGACCCAGTACTTC
CASSSQGTQETQYF
>TRBJ1-2|15|-|TRBV28|-
TGTGCCAGCAGTTTATCCGCCGGGGGTAACTATGGCTACACCTTC
CASSLSAGGNYGYTF
>TRBJ1-1|14|-|TRBV6-2/TRBV6-3|-
TGTGCCAGCAGTTACTCCGGGAGAGGGAATGAAGCTTTCTTT
CASSYSGRGNEAFF
>TRBJ1-1|15|-|TRBV6-5|-
TGTGCCAGCAGGGCTCGTGAAACAGTGAACACTGAAGCTTTCTTT
CASRARETVNTEAFF
>TRBJ1-6|19|-|TRBV3-1/TRBV3-2|-
TGTGCCAGCAGCCAAGACGGCGGAGGTTCGATAGGGAATAATTCACCCCTCCACTTT
CASSQDGGGSIGNNSPLHF
>TRBJ1-6|11|-|TRBV28|-
TGTGCCAGCAGCTTTTTCCCACCCCTCCACTTT
CASSFFPPLHF
>TRBJ1-2|13|TRBD1|TRBV28|-
TGTGCCACTAGACCGGGACAGAACTATGGCTACACCTTC
CATRPGQNYGYTF
>TRBJ1-5|12|-|TRBV3-1/TRBV3-2|many
TGTGCCAGCAGTCTAGGGGTTCAGCCCCAGCATTTT
CASSLGVQPQHF
>TRBJ2-1|15|-|TRBV6-5|-
TGTGCCAGCAGCCGGGGGTTGGAAAGCTACAATGAGCAGTTCTTC
CASSRGLESYNEQFF
>TRBJ1-2|15|TRBD1|TRBV2|-
TGTGCCGGCTCTTCCGAAGGGGGCTGGGGCTATGGCTACACCTTC
CAGSSEGGWGYGYTF
>TRBJ2-7|15|TRBD1|TRBV5-4|once
TGTGCCAGCAGCTTGGACTATAGGACAGGCGGCGAGCAGTACTTC
CASSLDYRTGGEQYF
>TRBJ2-4|11|-|TRBV2|once
TGTGCCAGCACCGGGAGTAACATTCAGTACTTC
CASTGSNIQYF
>TRBJ2-2|13|-|TRBV12-5|-
TGTGCTAGTGCCCGCATTCAGGGGGGGGAGCTGTTTTTT
CASARIQGGELFF
>TRBJ2-3|11|-|TRBV20-1|-
TGCAGTGCTGACAGGACGTCGTCGCAGTATTTT
CSADRTSSQYF
>TRBJ2-3|14|-|TRBV27|-
TGTGCCAGCAGGGAACTAACCGGCACAGATACGCAGTATTTT
CASRELTGTDTQYF
>TRBJ1-1|15|TRBD1|TRBV5-1|few
TGCGCCAGCAGCCGCCGAACAGGGGCGAACACTGAAGCTTTCTTT
CASSRRTGANTEAFF
>TRBJ2-1|19|-|TRBV6-2/TRBV6-3|many
TGTGCCAGCAGTTACCCGGCGTCGGAAGGGACTCCGTCTTACAATGAGCAGTTCTTC
CASSYPASEGTPSYNEQFF
>TRBJ1-1|15|-|TRBV6-5|-
TGTGCCAGCAGTTACTCTACAGGGTGGAGAACTGAAGCTTTCTTT
CASSYSTGWRTEAFF
>TRBJ1-2|17|-|TRBV3-1/TRBV3-2|-
TGTGCCAGCAGCCAACGTGTTCCGACAGACGCTAACTATGGCTACACCTTC
CASSQRVPTDANYGYTF
>TRBJ2-7|15|-|TRBV3-1/TRBV3-2|-
TGTGCCAGCAGCCCAACCTTGGAGCGGAAAAGGGAGCAGTACTTC
CASSPTLERKREQYF
>TRBJ2-1|16|TRBD2|TRBV18|-
TGTGCCAGCTCACCAGTGGGTAGCGGGATAGGAGGGGAGCAGTTCTTC
CASSPVGSGIGGEQFF
>TRBJ2-7|16|TRBD1|TRBV9|-
TGTGCCAGCAGCCCCCGGACAGGGGTGATAACCTACGAGCAGTACTTC
CASSPRTGVITYEQYF
>TRBJ2-6|15|-|TRBV9|-
TGTGCCAGCAGCGTAGGAGGCTCTGGGGCCAACGTCCTGACTTTC
CASSVGGSGANVLTF
>TRBJ2-2|15|TRBD2|TRBV9|few
TGTGCCAGCAGCGTTGCGGGGGGTGGATCCGGGGAGCTGTTTTTT
CASSVAGGGSGELFF
>TRBJ1-5|14|TRBD1|TRBV19|once
TGTGCCAGTAGTATTGGACAGGGCAATCAGCCCCAGCATTTT
CASSIGQGNQPQHF
>TRBJ2-7|11|-|TRBV5-6|-
TGTGCCAGCAGCTCATCCTACGAGCAGTACTTC
CASSSSYEQYF
>TRBJ2-1|14|TRBD2|TRBV5-1|few
TGCGCCAGCAGCGGCGGGACTAACTACAATGAGCAGTTCTTC
CASSGGTNYNEQFF
>TRBJ1-3|11|-|TRBV5-4|-
TGTGCCAGCAGCTTCCTAGACACCATATATTTT
CASSFLDTIYF
>TRBJ2-7|15|TRBD1|TRBV28|-
TGTGCCAGCAGAGGCGCCGGGACAGGGCACTACGAGCAGTACTTC
CASRGAGTGHYEQYF
>TRBJ2-1|17|-|TRBV27|-
TGTGCCAGCAGTTTAACGGTGGCCGGACACTCCTACAATGAGCAGTTCTTC
CASSLTVAGHSYNEQFF
>TRBJ1-4|15|-|TRBV6-5|-
TGTGCCAGCACGTCGGGACAATGGACTAATGAAAAACTGTTTTTT
CASTSGQWTNEKLFF
>TRBJ2-6|17|TRBD2|TRBV9|-
TGTGCCAGCAGCGTAGCTGGGGGGGTACCCGGGGCCAACGTCCTGACTTTC
CASSVAGGVPGANVLTF
>TRBJ2-4|16|TRBD1|TRBV7-2|-
TGTGCCAGCAGCCCGGACAGGGGACTAGCCAAAAACATTCAGTACTTC
CASSPDRGLAKNIQYF
>TRBJ2-1|15|TRBD2|TRBV28|-
TGTGCCAGCAGCCTTGGGGTAGCGGGGTACAATGAGCAGTTCTTC
CASSLGVAGYNEQFF
>TRBJ2-2|15|-|TRBV6-5|-
TGTGCCAGCACCGAAGGGAGGACGAACACCGGGGAGCTGTTTTTT
CASTEGRTNTGELFF
>TRBJ1-1|15|TRBD1|TRBV14|-
TGTGCCAGCAGCTCAAGCGCAGGGGGAGACACTGAAGCTTTCTTT
CASSSSAGGDTEAFF
>TRBJ2-7|15|TRBD2|TRBV7-8|-
TGTGCCAGCAGCTTAGACGGGACTAGTACCTACGAGCAGTACTTC
CASSLDGTSTYEQYF
>TRBJ1-5|16|-|TRBV7-8|once
TGTGCCAGCAGCCTCCGTGCGGGGGCAGGCAATCAGCCCCAGCATTTT
CASSLRAGAGNQPQHF
>TRBJ2-3|10|-|TRBV27|-
TGTGCCAGCATCGGAGATACGCAGTATTTT
CASIGDTQYF
>TRBJ2-2|13|-|TRBV6-2/TRBV6-3|-
TGTGCCAGCAGTTGGACAGATACCGGGGAGCTGTTTTTT
CASSWTDTGELFF
>TRBJ1-4|16|-|TRBV6-5|-
TGTGCCAGCAGTTACCGCCCTAAAGCAACTAATGAAAAACTGTTTTTT
CASSYRPKATNEKLFF
>TRBJ2-7|13|-|TRBV24-1|-
TGTGCCACCAGTGATTTTAAAGAGTCCGAGCAGTACTTC
CATSDFKESEQYF